This T cell receptor beta chain was sequenced in a study of T cells after yellow fever vaccination. Looking at the study overall: Libraries from low-cell-number fractions were prepared with the SMART-Seq v4 Ultra Low Input RNA kit. Study results and limitations: The secondary response was weaker, and its peak arrived faster, on day 5 versus 15. Most clones from primary vaccination were detected again post-booster (around 96% CD4, roughly 91% CD8).

The V end lost 3 bases, the J end lost 2 bases, and 8 bases lay between the germline ends. The CDR3 is 13 amino acids. Germline assignment: CDR1 DFQATT and CDR2 SNEGSKA (reference sequence). The study made its TCR cDNA through 5'RACE template switching. That step introduced a universal primer site along with UMIs. One entry per CDR3 protein, called by TCRdb with MiXCR from the 5' RACE reads. This table holds hundreds of thousands of distinct CDR3 sequences, 9% to 15% found once. As regards this clonotype: Its antigen is unidentified.

Sequencing was performed on PBMCs, taken on the day of the yellow fever booster vaccination. This chain joins TRBV20-1 and TRBJ1-3, with D unclear. The sequence was collected from a man aged 25 to 40 who received the YFV17D yellow fever vaccine. CDR3 residues: CSARQATGNTIYF. CDR3 bases: TGCAGTGCTAGGCAGGCAACTGGAAACACCATATATTTT.